Listed below are T cell receptor beta chains from one sample, sequenced in a study of shared clonotypes between healthy human individuals. The repertoire was sequenced with immunoSEQ multiplex PCR; TCRdb's copy has only in-frame clones and lacks some. The table lists 2 million to 2.5 million clones, 85% to 95% of them singletons. The sample comprised naive CD4+ T cells from PBMCs. The source is a man between 18 and 35 years old in good health. Some clones in this sample may be carry-over from other donors' samples. Both conserved end residues are part of each CDR3. D genes are given only for firm matches. Rows give clone size only sometimes, using once, few, many, or a class for an expanded clone.

j_call,d_call,clone_size,v_call,cdr3_nt,cdr3_aa
TRBJ2-1,TRBD2,.,TRBV7-3,TGTGCCAGCAGCCCGGCGACTAGCGGGCAGAATGAGCAGTTCTTC,CASSPATSGQNEQFF
TRBJ1-2,TRBD1,.,TRBV4-1,TGCGCCAGCAGCACCGGGAGGACAGGGGGTTCAGCTAACTATGGCTACACCTTC,CASSTGRTGGSANYGYTF
TRBJ2-7,TRBD1,.,TRBV29-1,TGCAGCGCGGCTGGACAGGGGAGTAGGGAGCAGTACTTC,CSAAGQGSREQYF
TRBJ2-1,TRBD1,once,TRBV5-4,TGTGCCAGCAGCACCTGGACAGGGGAGAATGAGCAGTTCTTC,CASSTWTGENEQFF
TRBJ2-1,.,.,TRBV18,TGTGCCAGCTCACCACGGGTCGGTCGGGCCCACAATGAGCAGTTCTTC,CASSPRVGRAHNEQFF
TRBJ2-7,TRBD1,.,TRBV7-2,TGTGCCAGCAGCCCGGGACAGGGTTTCTCCTACGAGCAGTACTTC,CASSPGQGFSYEQYF
TRBJ2-5,.,.,TRBV2,TGTGCCAGCAGTGACAGGGTTTTGGAGACCCAGTACTTC,CASSDRVLETQYF
TRBJ2-1,TRBD1,.,TRBV9,TGTGCCAGCAGCGTACGAGGGGACAGGACCTACAATGAGCAGTTCTTC,CASSVRGDRTYNEQFF
TRBJ1-5,.,.,TRBV28,TGTGCCAGCGAAAAGGTAGGCCAGCCCCAGCATTTT,CASEKVGQPQHF
TRBJ2-7,TRBD1,.,TRBV20-1,TGCAGTGCTAACCGGGACAGGGGGTACTTC,CSANRDRGYF
TRBJ2-6,.,.,TRBV5-1,TGCGCCAGCAGCTTGTCTCCGTCATCTGGGGCCAACGTCCTGACTTTC,CASSLSPSSGANVLTF
TRBJ1-4,TRBD1,.,TRBV4-1,TGCGCCAGCAGCCAAGCTGGCCTTAAGGGGGCGGGTAATGAAAAACTGTTTTTT,CASSQAGLKGAGNEKLFF
TRBJ1-1,.,.,TRBV10-3,TGTGCCATCAGTGAAACCAGGACCGGTACTGAAGCTTTCTTT,CAISETRTGTEAFF
TRBJ2-1,.,.,TRBV6-1,TGTGCCAGCAGTGGCCGGACAGCCAATTCCTACAATGAGCAGTTCTTC,CASSGRTANSYNEQFF
TRBJ1-3,.,.,TRBV27,TGTGCCAGCAGGAGGACAGCGGGAAACACCATATATTTT,CASRRTAGNTIYF
TRBJ2-2,TRBD1,.,TRBV28,TGTGCCACCGCGGGACAGGGGCAGCACACCGGGGAGCTGTTTTTT,CATAGQGQHTGELFF
TRBJ1-5,.,.,TRBV7-9,TGTGCCAGCAGCTTAATGGATAGCAATCAGCCCCAGCATTTT,CASSLMDSNQPQHF
TRBJ2-7,.,.,TRBV28,TGTGCCAGCAGTTCACCGACGAATCCTGCGGGGCACGCCTACGAGCAGTACTTC,CASSSPTNPAGHAYEQYF
TRBJ1-5,TRBD1,.,TRBV7-4,TGTGCCAGCAGCAGAGAGACAGGGGATAGCAATCAGCCCCAGCATTTT,CASSRETGDSNQPQHF
TRBJ2-3,.,.,TRBV5-1,TGCGCCAGCAGCTTGGTGGGACCAAGCACAGATACGCAGTATTTT,CASSLVGPSTDTQYF
TRBJ2-7,.,.,TRBV6-1,TGTGCCAGCAGTGAAGCACGGCAGTTCTACGAGCAGTACTTC,CASSEARQFYEQYF
TRBJ2-7,.,.,TRBV28,TGTGCCAGCAGTATACCCCGAGCCGGATACTCCTACGAGCAGTACTTC,CASSIPRAGYSYEQYF
TRBJ1-4,TRBD1,.,TRBV6-4,TGTGCCAGCAGTTCTAACAGGGGCCCTCTTAATGAAAAACTGTTTTTT,CASSSNRGPLNEKLFF
TRBJ1-5,.,.,TRBV28,TGTGCCAGCCTGTCTGGGACGGTGGATCAGCCCCAGCATTTT,CASLSGTVDQPQHF
TRBJ1-1,TRBD1,.,TRBV28,TGTGCCAGCAGTCAAACAGGGGGATACATGAACACTGAAGCTTTCTTT,CASSQTGGYMNTEAFF
TRBJ2-2,.,.,TRBV30,TGTGCCCTCCGGAGGGTCGGGGAGCTGTTTTTT,CALRRVGELFF
TRBJ1-1,.,.,TRBV7-9,TGTGCCAGCAGCGGGGCGAGGGGCACTGAAGCTTTCTTT,CASSGARGTEAFF
TRBJ1-2,.,.,TRBV5-4,TGTGCCAGCAGACCTGATAGGGCCGGCTATGGCTACACCTTC,CASRPDRAGYGYTF
TRBJ2-6,.,.,TRBV7-9,TGTGCCAGCAGCTTATTGGGACTCCCTGGGGCCAACGTCCTGACTTTC,CASSLLGLPGANVLTF
TRBJ2-7,TRBD2,.,TRBV11-3,TGTGCCAGCAGCTTGGGGGGGACGGCCTACGAGCAGTACTTC,CASSLGGTAYEQYF
TRBJ1-3,.,.,TRBV6-5,TGTGCCAGCAGTTACTCTGGGGCAGCCACTGGAAACACCATATATTTT,CASSYSGAATGNTIYF
TRBJ2-1,TRBD2,.,TRBV11-2,TGTGCCAGCAGCTTAGGTAGCGGGAGGATCTATGAGCAGTTCTTC,CASSLGSGRIYEQFF